The present TCR beta chain was sequenced within a study of blood T cell repertoires in COVID-19. Looking at the study overall: From the United States, Italy and Spain came samples of acute and convalescent COVID-19. T cells, B-cell-depleted T cells, or PBMCs supplied cDNA or gDNA.

The assay was immunoSEQ multiplex PCR, and TCRdb's table has in-frame clones only and misses some. The table lists 70,000 to 95,000 clones, roughly 90% of them singletons, with roughly 2.5% in the top ten. Germline V lookup: CDR1 LNHNV, CDR2 YYDKDF (reference sequence). The CDR3 consists of 15 residues. V gave up 5 bases and J gave up 5 bases; unmatched junction bases: 6. The chain joins TRBV15 to TRBJ2-1; TRBD2 matches 10 bases. The clonotype originates from a man aged 45-60 years with COVID-19, enrolled during active disease. Sequencing was done on a sample of peripheral blood. The CDR3 is CATSPRTSGNNEQFF. The CDR3 DNA reads TGTGCCACCAGCCCCCGGACTAGCGGTAACAATGAGCAGTTCTTC.